This T cell receptor beta chain was sequenced in a study of patients and donors after allogeneic stem cell transplantation. Looked up from germline, CDR1 is MNHEY and CDR2 is SVGAGI. V lost 2 bases and J lost 0, with 16 bases in between. The CDR3 covers 17 residues. The table lists this clonotype with a few counts. In TCRdb, the RT-PCR reads were re-called with MiXCR into one record per CDR3 protein. The table shows 900,000 to 1,000,000 distinct CDR3 sequences, with 18% occurring only once. Source material: blood, either unsorted or a sorted T cell fraction (not recorded which). The sequence was obtained from a human donor who was either an allogeneic HSCT recipient or a stem cell or donor lymphocyte infusion donor (not recorded which). It is not recorded whose cells these are; they may come from a transplant donor. V and J are TRBV6-5 and TRBJ1-1; D is unresolved. The CDR3 DNA sequence: TGTGCCAGCAGTTACCCTCTCGGTCCGGGGATGAACACTGAAGCTTTCTTT. It is translated as CASSYPLGPGMNTEAFF.